These 8 T cell receptor beta chains came from one sample sequenced in a study of shared clonotypes between healthy human individuals. Clones were read by immunoSEQ multiplex PCR, and TCRdb kept only the in-frame ones, dropping some. In the table there are about 120,000 clones, approximately 70% of which are singletons. The sample comprised memory CD8+ T cells sorted from blood. Subset noted: CD45RO+ cells pooled with CCR7-negative TemRA cells. The receptors originated from a woman in her twenties or thirties in good health.

Ten or more counts support this clone. This chain joins TRBV6-1 and TRBJ1-1; no reliable D call. V gave up 1 base and J gave up 4 bases, with 10 bases separating them. The V gene's germline CDR1 is MNHNS and CDR2 SASEGT. The CDR3 extends over 14 amino acids. CDR3 sequence reads: CASSEGQEVTEAFF. CDR3 in DNA: TGTGCCAGCAGTGAAGGACAAGAAGTCACTGAAGCTTTCTTT.

The rearrangement joins TRBV28 to TRBJ2-1; D unresolved. The V end lost 5 bases, the J end lost 8 bases, and 19 bases lay between the germline ends. Germline CDR1 and CDR2: MDHEN and SYDVKM. The CDR3 is 15 amino acids. The CDR3 spells CASSPAVGVIDEQFF. The CDR3 DNA reads as TGTGCCAGCAGTCCGGCGGTTGGAGTGATCGATGAGCAGTTCTTC.

The chain carries TRBV5-4 and TRBJ1-4; 7 bases fit TRBD1. There are 13 residues in the CDR3. The V gene's germline CDR1 is SGHNT and CDR2 YYREEE (reference sequence). V shed 4 bases and J 8 bases; nucleotides not matched to a gene: 5. In DNA, the CDR3 is TGTGCCAGCAGCCGAGGGACAGTCGAAAAACTGTTTTTT. Translation: CASSRGTVEKLFF.

This rearrangement joins TRBV27 to TRBJ2-3; D tentatively fits TRBD1 or TRBD2 (5 bases each). Trimming stripped 5 bases from V and 1 base from J, with 13 bases between. Germline V gives CDR1 MNHEY, CDR2 SMNVEV (reference sequence). The CDR3 has 15 amino acids. The CDR3 is CASSPSQGGTDTQYF. CDR3 DNA sequence: TGTGCCAGCAGTCCCTCCCAGGGAGGCACAGATACGCAGTATTTT.

This clone was recorded at least ten times. This chain connects TRBV2 to TRBJ1-5; D ambiguous. Germline-derived CDR1 and CDR2 are SNHLY and FYNNEI. This CDR3 is built from 13 residues. Trimming removed 2 bases at V and 2 bases at J, with 4 bases between. The CDR3 nucleotides are TGTGCCAGCAGTGAAATGCGCAATCAGCCCCAGCATTTT. Residues: CASSEMRNQPQHF.

Points on this clone: The sample contains more than one DNA sequence encoding this CDR3. J is TRBJ2-1 and V is TRBV7-9, with 7 nucleotides matching TRBD1. V dropped 5 bases and J dropped 2; count of bases not matched to a gene: 9. Germline CDR1 is SEHNR and CDR2 is FQNEAQ (reference sequence). The CDR3 contains 16 residues. CDR3 DNA: TGTGCCAGCAGCCCCCGAGGGGGCAGTACCTACAATGAGCAGTTCTTC. This encodes CASSPRGGSTYNEQFF. Supplemented by reference TRBV7-9 and TRBJ2-1, the full variable domain reads DTGVSQNPRHKITKRGQNVTFRCDPISEHNRLYWYRQTLGQGPEFLTYFQNEAQLEKSRLLSDRFSAERPKGSFSTLEIQRTEQGDSAMYLCASSPRGGSTYNEQFFGPGTRLTVL.

In this sample, this clone turned up a few times. The CDR3 loop is CASSFGPNTEAFF. The DNA for the CDR3 is TGCGCCAGCAGCTTCGGACCGAACACTGAAGCTTTCTTT. The chain combines TRBV5-1 with TRBJ1-1; D remains unclear. CDR3 length: 13 residues. Germline V gene sequence: CDR1 SGHRS, CDR2 YFSETQ. Trimming cost V 2 bases and J 1 base, with 6 bases left between them.

The V call is TRBV11-2, the J call TRBJ1-3, with D possibly matching TRBD1 (5 bases). CDR1 and CDR2 (germline): SGHAT, FQNNGV. This CDR3 has 14 amino acids. V lost 3 bases and J lost 5, with 11 bases in between. CDR3 coding DNA: TGTGCCAGCAGCTTCATACAGGAGAGAAACACCATATATTTT. Its protein is CASSFIQERNTIYF.